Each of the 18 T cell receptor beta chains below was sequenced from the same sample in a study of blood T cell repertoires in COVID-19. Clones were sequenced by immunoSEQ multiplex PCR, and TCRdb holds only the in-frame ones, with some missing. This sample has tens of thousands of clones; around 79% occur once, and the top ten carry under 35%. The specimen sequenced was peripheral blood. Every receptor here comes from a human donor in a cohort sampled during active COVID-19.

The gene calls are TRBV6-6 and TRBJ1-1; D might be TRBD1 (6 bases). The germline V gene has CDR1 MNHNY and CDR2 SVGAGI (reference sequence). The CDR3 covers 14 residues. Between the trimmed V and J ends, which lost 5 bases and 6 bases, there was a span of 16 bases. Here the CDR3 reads CASSPQQGGAEAFF. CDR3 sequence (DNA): TGTGCCAGCAGTCCGCAACAGGGTGGTGCTGAAGCTTTCTTT.

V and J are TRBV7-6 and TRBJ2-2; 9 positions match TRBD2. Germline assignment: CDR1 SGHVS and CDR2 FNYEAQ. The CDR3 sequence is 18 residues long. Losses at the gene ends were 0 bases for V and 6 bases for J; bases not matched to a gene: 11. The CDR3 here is CASSLASGGRAVAGELFF. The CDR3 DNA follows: TGTGCCAGCAGCTTAGCGAGCGGCGGGAGGGCCGTTGCCGGGGAGCTGTTTTTT.

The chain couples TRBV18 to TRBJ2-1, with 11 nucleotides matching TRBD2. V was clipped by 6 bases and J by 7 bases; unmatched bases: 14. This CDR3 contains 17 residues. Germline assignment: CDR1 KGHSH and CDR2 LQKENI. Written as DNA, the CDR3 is TGTGCCAGCTCCCGAGGAACTAGCGGGAGCGGATGGAATGAGCAGTTCTTC. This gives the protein CASSRGTSGSGWNEQFF.

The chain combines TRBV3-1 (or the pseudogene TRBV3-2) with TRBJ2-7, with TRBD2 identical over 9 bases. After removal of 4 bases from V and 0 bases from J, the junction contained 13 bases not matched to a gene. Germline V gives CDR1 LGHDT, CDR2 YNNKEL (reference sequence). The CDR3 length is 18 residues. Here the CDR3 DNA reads TGTGCCAGCAGCCGAGGGGCTAGCGGGACTCGGAGCTCCTACGAGCAGTACTTC. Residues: CASSRGASGTRSSYEQYF.

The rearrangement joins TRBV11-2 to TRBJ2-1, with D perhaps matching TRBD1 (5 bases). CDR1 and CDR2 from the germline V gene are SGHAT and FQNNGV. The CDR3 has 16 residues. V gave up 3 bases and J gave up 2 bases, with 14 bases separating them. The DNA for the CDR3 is TGTGCCAGCAGCTTCACTGAGACAGTCACCTACAATGAGCAGTTCTTC. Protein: CASSFTETVTYNEQFF. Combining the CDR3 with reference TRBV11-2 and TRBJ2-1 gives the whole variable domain EAGVAQSPRYKIIEKRQSVAFWCNPISGHATLYWYQQILGQGPKLLIQFQNNGVVDDSQLPKDRFSAERLKGVDSTLKIQPAKLEDSAVYLCASSFTETVTYNEQFFGPGTRLTVL.

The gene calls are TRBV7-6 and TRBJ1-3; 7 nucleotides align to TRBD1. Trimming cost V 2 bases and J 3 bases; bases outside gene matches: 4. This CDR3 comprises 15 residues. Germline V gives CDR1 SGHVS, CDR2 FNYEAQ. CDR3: CASSLQGEGGNTIYF. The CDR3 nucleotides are TGTGCCAGCAGCTTACAGGGGGAAGGTGGAAACACCATATATTTT.

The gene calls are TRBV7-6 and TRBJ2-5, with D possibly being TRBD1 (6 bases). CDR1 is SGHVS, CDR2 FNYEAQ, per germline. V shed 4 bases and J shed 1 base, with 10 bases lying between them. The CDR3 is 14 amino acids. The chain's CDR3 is CASSSGQTQETQYF. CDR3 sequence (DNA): TGTGCCAGCAGCTCCGGACAGACCCAAGAGACCCAGTACTTC.

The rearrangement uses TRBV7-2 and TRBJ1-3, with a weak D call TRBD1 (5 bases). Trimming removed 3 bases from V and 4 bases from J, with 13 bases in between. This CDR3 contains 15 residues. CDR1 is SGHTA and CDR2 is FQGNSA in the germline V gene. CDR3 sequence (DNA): TGTGCCAGCAGCTTCGACAGACTTACGGGAAACACCATATATTTT. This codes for CASSFDRLTGNTIYF.

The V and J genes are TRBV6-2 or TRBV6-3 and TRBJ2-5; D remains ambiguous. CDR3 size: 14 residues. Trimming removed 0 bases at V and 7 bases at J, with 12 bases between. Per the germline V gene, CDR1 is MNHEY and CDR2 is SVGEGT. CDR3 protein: CASSYSGQVGTQYF. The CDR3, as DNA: TGTGCCAGCAGTTACTCGGGCCAAGTGGGGACCCAGTACTTC.

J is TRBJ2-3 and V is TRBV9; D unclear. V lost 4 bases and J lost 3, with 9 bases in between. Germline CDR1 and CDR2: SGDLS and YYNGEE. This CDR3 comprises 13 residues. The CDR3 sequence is CASSPRVTDTQYF. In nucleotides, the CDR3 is TGTGCCAGCAGCCCCCGCGTTACAGATACGCAGTATTTT.

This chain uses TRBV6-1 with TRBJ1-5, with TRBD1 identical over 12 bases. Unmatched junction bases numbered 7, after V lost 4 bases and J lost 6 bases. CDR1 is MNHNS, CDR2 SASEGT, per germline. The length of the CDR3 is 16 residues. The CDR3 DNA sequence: TGTGCCAGCAGTGGCTGGGACAGGGGGCTACGTCAGCCCCAGCATTTT. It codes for CASSGWDRGLRQPQHF.

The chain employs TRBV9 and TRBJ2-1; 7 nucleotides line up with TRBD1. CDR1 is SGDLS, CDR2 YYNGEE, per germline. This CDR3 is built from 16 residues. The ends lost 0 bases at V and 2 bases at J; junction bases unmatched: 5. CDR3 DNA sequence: TGTGCCAGCAGCGTAGGAGCAGACAGGGCCTACAATGAGCAGTTCTTC. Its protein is CASSVGADRAYNEQFF.

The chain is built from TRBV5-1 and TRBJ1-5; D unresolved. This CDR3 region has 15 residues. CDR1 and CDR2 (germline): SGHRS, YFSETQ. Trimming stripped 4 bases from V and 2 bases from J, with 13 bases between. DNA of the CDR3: TGCGCCAGCAGCCCGGACGGGAATGGCAATCAGCCCCAGCATTTT. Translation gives CASSPDGNGNQPQHF.

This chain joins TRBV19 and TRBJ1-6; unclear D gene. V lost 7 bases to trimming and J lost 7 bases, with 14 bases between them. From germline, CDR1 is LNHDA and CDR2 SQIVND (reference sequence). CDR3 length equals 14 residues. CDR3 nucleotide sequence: TGTGCCAGTAACCCCACGGGAGGGAATTCACCCCTCCACTTT. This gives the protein CASNPTGGNSPLHF.

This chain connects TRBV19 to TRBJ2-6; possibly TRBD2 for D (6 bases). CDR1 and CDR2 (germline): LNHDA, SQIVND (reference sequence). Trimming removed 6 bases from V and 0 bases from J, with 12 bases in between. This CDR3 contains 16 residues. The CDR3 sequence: CASRFPGLSGANVLTF. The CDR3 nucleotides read TGTGCCAGTAGGTTTCCGGGACTCTCTGGGGCCAACGTCCTGACTTTC.

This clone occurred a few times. The DNA for the CDR3 is TGTGCCAGCAGCCTAGGCCCAGGGGCGGAGGGGGAGCTGTTTTTT. Its translation is CASSLGPGAEGELFF. The chain couples TRBV7-3 to TRBJ2-2; tentative D call: TRBD1 (6 bases). CDR3 size: 15 residues. V lost 5 bases, J lost 8 bases, and 18 bases lay in between. Germline V lookup: CDR1 SGHTA, CDR2 FQGTGA.

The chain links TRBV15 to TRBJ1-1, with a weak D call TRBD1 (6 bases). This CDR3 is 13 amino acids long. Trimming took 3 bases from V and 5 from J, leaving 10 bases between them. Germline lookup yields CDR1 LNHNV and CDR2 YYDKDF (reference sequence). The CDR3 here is CATSSLRGTEAFF. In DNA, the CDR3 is TGTGCCACCAGCAGTCTGAGGGGGACTGAAGCTTTCTTT. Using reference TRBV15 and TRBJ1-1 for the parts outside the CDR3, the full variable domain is DAMVIQNPRYQVTQFGKPVTLSCSQTLNHNVMYWYQQKSSQAPKLLFHYYDKDFNNEADTPDNFQSRRPNTSFCFLDIRSPGLGDTAMYLCATSSLRGTEAFFGQGTRLTVV.

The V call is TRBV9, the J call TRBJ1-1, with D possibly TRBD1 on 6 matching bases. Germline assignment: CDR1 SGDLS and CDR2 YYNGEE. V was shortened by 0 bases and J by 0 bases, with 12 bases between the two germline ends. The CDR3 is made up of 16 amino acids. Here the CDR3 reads CASSVVGGSMNTEAFF. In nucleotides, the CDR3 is TGTGCCAGCAGCGTAGTAGGGGGTTCCATGAACACTGAAGCTTTCTTT.